The TCR beta chain under discussion was sequenced for a study of T cell responses to AZD1222 COVID-19 vaccine. Study-wide findings and caveats: Distributed over spike, vaccine-associated CD4 TCRs predominated at 160-218 and 743-854. Reportedly, nearly half the spike-specific TCRs target unmutated variant regions. AZD1222 recipients seropositive at baseline numbered only six or seven.

Concerning this clone: Its antigen is currently unknown.

Repertoires were generated with immunoSEQ multiplex PCR, while TCRdb's copy carries only in-frame clones and drops some. The sample has more than 100,000 clones, 88% seen once. The receptor was derived from an adult in good health. The specimen comprised peripheral blood, sampled on day 0 of AZD1222 vaccination.

The CDR3 bases are TGTGCCAGCAGCTTAGGGGGGGCTGAAAAACTGTTTTTT. Protein sequence: CASSLGGAEKLFF. The gene calls are TRBV7-9 and TRBJ1-4; maybe TRBD1 (6 bases). The CDR3 covers 13 residues. CDR1 is SEHNR, CDR2 FQNEAQ, per germline (reference sequence). V was pared by 1 base and J by 7 bases, with 7 bases between.